This T cell receptor beta chain stems from a study of cytomegalovirus exposure and HLA in healthy donors. Notes on this clone: Its antigen remains unknown.

Trimming shortened V by 5 bases and J by 2 bases, and 13 bases separated the two germline ends. CDR1 LGHNA and CDR2 YNFKEQ come from the germline V gene. This CDR3 has 14 amino acids. Study findings and constraints: An analysis was carried out later, and it reportedly showed fewer N-insertions in an Asian-associated ancestry cluster than the approximately 660-donor mean.

The PCR made use of 60 Vbeta and 13 Jbeta primers. Sequencing was performed with immunoSEQ multiplex PCR; in TCRdb, only in-frame clones are kept and a portion is missing. The sample has around 140,000 clones. Sample: PBMCs. The TCR originated in a male donor in good health and CMV-seronegative. The chain couples TRBV4-2 to TRBJ2-7; D may be TRBD2 (6 bases). The CDR3 protein is CASSTGTPPYEQYF. In DNA, the CDR3 is TGTGCCAGCAGCACCGGGACTCCTCCCTACGAGCAGTACTTC.